This TCR beta chain is drawn from a study of metastatic and nonmetastatic thyroid tumors. Study-wide points: Patients with malignant thyroid tumors reportedly had significantly higher TCR beta diversity than those with benign nodules, in blood and tumor.

Via MiXCR, TCRdb re-called the PCR reads. The data contain about 20,000 clones, less than 30% of them singletons. Each patient came to thyroid surgery without any prior treatment (of any kind). About this clone itself: Its antigen is unknown.

Sequencing was performed on tumor tissue. The TCR originated in a male donor with papillary thyroid cancer or a benign thyroid nodule (not recorded which). Some clones in this sample may be carry-over from other donors' samples.

CDR3 amino acids: CASSLNGGNTGELFF. In nucleotides, the CDR3 is TGTGCCAGCAGCTTGAACGGAGGGAACACCGGGGAGCTGTTTTTT. The chain uses TRBV7-3 and TRBJ2-2, with D perhaps matching TRBD2 (5 bases). The CDR3 consists of 15 residues. The V end lost 3 bases, the J end lost 1 base, and 9 bases lay between the germline ends. From germline, CDR1 is SGHTA and CDR2 FQGTGA.